What follows are 8 T cell receptor beta chains derived from one specimen sequenced in a study of blood T cell repertoires in COVID-19. Clones were sequenced by immunoSEQ multiplex PCR, and TCRdb holds only the in-frame ones, with some missing. The sample shows some 190,000 clones, roughly four fifths of them seen only once. Sequencing input: peripheral blood. These receptors came from a woman of 80 years or more with COVID-19, enrolled during active disease.

J is TRBJ1-2 and V is TRBV19; 8 nucleotides align to TRBD1. The ends lost 5 bases at V and 8 bases at J; junction bases unmatched: 7. Germline V gene data show CDR1 as LNHDA and CDR2 as SQIVND (reference sequence). The CDR3 sequence is 13 residues long. The CDR3 DNA reads as TGTGCCAGTAGTCCGGACAGGGTAGGAGGCTACACCTTC. This encodes CASSPDRVGGYTF.

This sequence joins TRBV9 and TRBJ2-3, with a possible D match to TRBD1 (7 bases). This CDR3 comprises 16 residues. The germline CDR1 and CDR2 sequences are SGDLS and YYNGEE. The germline V and J ends were trimmed by 0 bases and 2 bases, with 13 bases remaining between them. This chain's CDR3 is CASSVGAGGHTDTQYF. In DNA, the CDR3 is TGTGCCAGCAGCGTAGGGGCAGGGGGGCACACAGATACGCAGTATTTT.

The sample holds a few counts of this clone. The gene calls are TRBV6-1 and TRBJ1-2, with D uncertain. CDR3 length equals 13 residues. Germline assignment: CDR1 MNHNS and CDR2 SASEGT. The germline V and J ends were trimmed by 2 bases and 4 bases, with 8 bases remaining between them. The CDR3 DNA follows: TGTGCCAGCAGTGAACAGCCGGGCTATGGCTACACCTTC. Translated: CASSEQPGYGYTF.

The V gene is TRBV5-6, the J gene TRBJ2-1, with 9 nucleotides matching TRBD2. Unmatched junction bases numbered 7, after V lost 1 base and J lost 8 bases. Germline V gene sequence: CDR1 SGHDT, CDR2 YYEEEE. The CDR3 has 15 residues. CDR3 loop: CASSLYASGADEQFF. The CDR3 region has the DNA TGTGCCAGCAGCTTGTACGCTAGCGGGGCCGATGAGCAGTTCTTC.

The chain carries TRBV28 and TRBJ1-4; D is ambiguous. The CDR3 runs to 15 residues. CDR1 and CDR2 from the germline V gene are MDHEN and SYDVKM. The germline V and J ends were trimmed by 4 bases and 5 bases, with 14 bases remaining between them. CDR3 amino acids: CASSSRNGENEKLFF. The CDR3 DNA reads as TGTGCCAGCAGTTCTCGAAACGGGGAGAATGAAAAACTGTTTTTT.

The chain employs TRBV28 and TRBJ2-7; 9 nucleotides align to TRBD2. The CDR3 totals 20 residues. J gave up 3 bases and V 1 base, and 19 bases lay outside the gene matches. Germline assignment: CDR1 MDHEN and CDR2 SYDVKM. The chain's CDR3 is CASSLLPLQREVLRRYEQYF. CDR3 coding DNA: TGTGCCAGCAGTTTATTGCCTTTGCAGCGGGAGGTCCTCCGGCGCTACGAGCAGTACTTC.

The rearrangement joins TRBV19 to TRBJ1-1; D ambiguous. Deletions cut 6 bases from V and 6 bases from J, with 11 bases between. This CDR3 is built from 12 residues. Germline CDR1 and CDR2: LNHDA and SQIVND (reference sequence). The CDR3 reads CASRGVGAEAFF. The CDR3 DNA is TGTGCCAGTAGGGGCGTCGGGGCTGAAGCTTTCTTT.

The count of this clone is one. As DNA, the CDR3 is TGTGCCAGCATTCAGAGAGGTTTTGAAAAACTGTTTTTT. It yields the protein CASIQRGFEKLFF. This chain links TRBV2 with TRBJ1-4, with unresolved D. V lost 7 bases, J lost 7 bases, and 13 bases lay in between. This CDR3 comprises 13 residues. CDR1 and CDR2 from the germline V gene are SNHLY and FYNNEI. Full variable domain (rest looked up from reference TRBV2 and TRBJ1-4): EPEVTQTPSHQVTQMGQEVILRCVPISNHLYFYWYRQILGQKVEFLVSFYNNEISEKSEIFDDQFSVERPDGSNFTLKIRSTKLEDSAMYFCASIQRGFEKLFFGSGTQLSVL.